This record covers a single T cell receptor beta chain. This sample stems from a study of cytomegalovirus exposure and HLA in healthy donors. The study ran its PCR with 60 Vbeta and 13 Jbeta primers. The protocol was immunoSEQ multiplex PCR, while the TCRdb copy is restricted to in-frame clones and leaves out a portion. The sample yields about 130,000 clones, 75% to 80% seen once. The clonotype comes from a man in his thirties or forties in good health and CMV-seronegative. Sequencing input: PBMCs.

CDR3 protein: CASSSGVAGGPEQYF. CDR3 nucleotides: TGTGCCAGCAGTTCAGGGGTAGCGGGTGGCCCGGAGCAGTACTTC. The V gene is TRBV7-8, the J gene TRBJ2-7; possibly TRBD2 for D (7 bases). V gave up 6 bases and J gave up 7 bases, with 22 bases separating them. The germline CDR1 and CDR2 sequences are SGHVS and FQNEAQ. CDR3 length equals 15 residues.